Reported below is one T cell receptor beta chain. Its specificity is unknown. CDR1 LNHNV and CDR2 YYDKDF come from the germline V gene (reference sequence). The ends lost 0 bases at V and 8 bases at J; junction bases unmatched: 8. This CDR3 has 17 amino acids. This entry comes from a study of T cell responses to AZD1222 COVID-19 vaccine. General observations from the study: Along spike, vaccine-associated CD4 TCRs were found throughout, with dominance at 160-218 and 743-854. Baseline seropositivity occurred in only six or seven AZD1222 recipients. Spike-specific TCR breadth and depth both grew after two AZD1222 doses.

Sequencing used immunoSEQ multiplex PCR; TCRdb keeps in-frame clones, though not all of them. Seen here are about 150,000 clones, about 95% observed once, and the top ten hold 1.3%. This sample comprised peripheral blood, obtained on day 0 of AZD1222 vaccination. This clonotype was sampled from an adult in good health. J is TRBJ2-1 and V is TRBV15; TRBD2 matches at 12 bases. CDR3 nucleotides: TGTGCCACCAGCAGAGATATGTCTAGCGGGGGGGATTATGAGCAGTTCTTC. Translation gives CATSRDMSSGGDYEQFF.